The 23 T cell receptor beta chains below all came from one sample that was sequenced in a study of shared clonotypes between healthy human individuals. Here immunoSEQ multiplex PCR was the method, and the copy in TCRdb shows in-frame clones only, minus some. The data hold about 1.1 million clones, with approximately 80% observed a single time. Sequencing was carried out using memory CD4+ T cells from PBMCs. The subset denotes: CD45RA-negative fraction. The receptor set was obtained from a man in his late teens or twenties in good health. Some clones in this sample may be carry-over from other donors' samples.

This chain joins TRBV7-2 and TRBJ1-1, with D unclear. V lost 2 bases and J lost 4, with 11 bases in between. Looked up from germline, CDR1 is SGHTA and CDR2 is FQGNSA. The CDR3 runs 14 residues. The CDR3 region has the DNA TGTGCCAGCAGCTTAAGTCAGCGGGGCACTGAAGCTTTCTTT. Protein sequence: CASSLSQRGTEAFF.

As to this clone: Other DNA sequences of this sample code for an identical CDR3. V and J are TRBV9 and TRBJ1-1; a possible D gene is TRBD1 (6 bases). The CDR3 has 15 amino acids. Trimming shortened V by 0 bases and J by 1 base, and 10 bases separated the two germline ends. Germline V gene sequence: CDR1 SGDLS, CDR2 YYNGEE. CDR3 in amino acids: CASSVDGRGNTEAFF. The CDR3 DNA is TGTGCCAGCAGCGTAGATGGCAGGGGGAACACTGAAGCTTTCTTT. Filled out from reference TRBV9 and TRBJ1-1, the complete variable domain reads DSGVTQTPKHLITATGQRVTLRCSPRSGDLSVYWYQQSLDQGLQFLIQYYNGEERAKGNILERFSAQQFPDLHSELNLSSLELGDSALYFCASSVDGRGNTEAFFGQGTRLTVV.

The chain combines TRBV6-1 with TRBJ1-5; D unclear. Germline CDR1 MNHNS, CDR2 SASEGT. Deletions cut 2 bases from V and 10 bases from J, with 12 bases between. The CDR3 length is 13 residues. This chain's CDR3 is CASSESALGPQHF. The CDR3 region has the DNA TGTGCCAGCAGTGAATCCGCTCTCGGACCCCAGCATTTT.

The genes are TRBV5-1 and TRBJ2-5; TRBD2 is a possible D gene (5 bases). V dropped 1 base and J dropped 5 bases, with 18 bases sitting between them. The CDR3 loop spans 16 amino acids. The germline gives CDR1 SGHRS, CDR2 YFSETQ. CDR3 bases: TGCGCCAGCAGCTTGTTGTCCGAGGGATGGGCGGAGACCCAGTACTTC. As protein: CASSLLSEGWAETQYF.

CDR3 amino acids: CASSAPPGDETQYF. CDR3 DNA sequence: TGTGCCAGCAGCGCCCCCCCCGGCGATGAGACCCAGTACTTC. The J gene is TRBJ2-5, the V gene TRBV7-9; D gene unclear. The CDR3 totals 14 residues. V was pared by 5 bases and J by 5 bases, with 15 bases between. Germline loops: CDR1 SEHNR, CDR2 FQNEAQ (reference sequence).

The CDR3 here is CASSPATGESTEAFF. CDR3 bases: TGTGCCAGCAGTCCGGCGACAGGGGAGAGCACTGAAGCTTTCTTT. V usage is TRBV28 and J usage is TRBJ1-1, with TRBD1 identical over 8 bases. From germline, CDR1 is MDHEN and CDR2 SYDVKM. J was trimmed by 4 bases and V by 5 bases; bases with no gene match: 9. The CDR3 loop spans 15 amino acids.

In its sample, this clone was seen once. The V call is TRBV6-1, the J call TRBJ1-1; maybe TRBD1 (5 bases). Per germline, CDR1 MNHNS and CDR2 SASEGT. The CDR3 extends over 15 amino acids. The ends were cut back, 3 bases at V and 0 bases at J, with 11 bases in the middle. CDR3 bases: TGTGCCAGCAGTGACAGGGCTGGGATGAACACTGAAGCTTTCTTT. It translates to CASSDRAGMNTEAFF.

A few counts support this clone. This chain connects TRBV6-5 to TRBJ1-2, with a possible D match to TRBD1 (6 bases). Trimming left V 6 bases short and J 5 bases short, with 16 bases between. This CDR3 is 14 amino acids long. Germline V lookup: CDR1 MNHEY, CDR2 SVGAGI. The CDR3, as DNA: TGTGCCAGCAGAGCCTTCGGACAGACTTATGGCTACACCTTC. Amino acid sequence: CASRAFGQTYGYTF.

The rearrangement links TRBV27 to TRBJ2-7; 8 nucleotides align to TRBD1. The CDR3 length is 14 residues. The trim removed 7 bases at V and 2 bases at J, leaving 7 bases unmatched. The germline gives CDR1 MNHEY, CDR2 SMNVEV (reference sequence). The CDR3 coding sequence is TGTGCCAGCAAGCTGACAGGGGACCCCTACGAGCAGTACTTC. Its translation: CASKLTGDPYEQYF.

CDR3 DNA sequence: TGTGCCAGCTCAGATACAGGACAGGCGTTTCGGACCCAGTACTTC. Its protein is CASSDTGQAFRTQYF. V and J are TRBV18 and TRBJ2-5; 7 nucleotides line up with TRBD1. V shed 5 bases, J shed 7 bases, and the junction held 13 bases outside the gene matches. This CDR3 is 15 amino acids long. Germline V gene data show CDR1 as KGHSH and CDR2 as LQKENI.

This chain joins TRBV10-3 and TRBJ2-2; 7 bases fit TRBD1. CDR3 length: 19 amino acids. The germline CDR1 and CDR2 sequences are ENHRY and SYGVKD. The J segment lost 5 bases and the V segment lost 2 bases, leaving 17 bases of the junction unmatched. CDR3 in amino acids: CAISEPTWTGPTGTGELFF. CDR3 nucleotide sequence: TGTGCCATCAGTGAGCCCACCTGGACAGGTCCTACGGGGACCGGGGAGCTGTTTTTT.

There are a few counts of this clone. A read error is likely, as this CDR3 ends without the conserved phenylalanine or tryptophan. This chain connects TRBV4-3 to TRBJ1-5; D is ambiguous. The germline gives CDR1 LGHNA, CDR2 YSLEER. The CDR3 sequence is 13 residues long. Between the trimmed V and J ends, which lost 0 bases and 7 bases, there was a span of 7 bases. The CDR3 bases are TGCGCCAGCAGCCAAGATCGGGAACAGCCCCAGCATCTT. Protein product: CASSQDREQPQHL.

This chain joins TRBV10-3 and TRBJ1-1, with D maybe TRBD1 (5 bases). This CDR3 is 13 amino acids long. V gave up 3 bases and J gave up 1 base, with 6 bases separating them. Germline V gene lookup returns CDR1 ENHRY and CDR2 SYGVKD. CDR3 bases: TGTGCCATCAGTGACGGACAGAACACTGAAGCTTTCTTT. This gives the protein CAISDGQNTEAFF.

The V and J genes are TRBV7-9 and TRBJ1-2; 11 bases fit TRBD1. This CDR3 region has 15 residues. Per the germline V gene, CDR1 is SEHNR and CDR2 is FQNEAQ (reference sequence). Unmatched junction bases numbered 4, after V lost 4 bases and J lost 3 bases. The CDR3 coding sequence is TGTGCCAGCAGCTCCTCGGGACAGGGGGACTATGGCTACACCTTC. Residues: CASSSSGQGDYGYTF. Supplemented by reference TRBV7-9 and TRBJ1-2, the full variable domain reads DTGVSQNPRHKITKRGQNVTFRCDPISEHNRLYWYRQTLGQGPEFLTYFQNEAQLEKSRLLSDRFSAERPKGSFSTLEIQRTEQGDSAMYLCASSSSGQGDYGYTFGSGTRLTVV.

CDR3: CASSPGTERTQYF. In nucleotides, the CDR3 is TGTGCCAGCAGCCCCGGGACGGAGCGGACCCAGTACTTC. J is TRBJ2-5 and V is TRBV9, with D possibly being TRBD1 or TRBD2 (5 bases each). Germline V gives CDR1 SGDLS, CDR2 YYNGEE. V lost 4 bases to trimming and J lost 7 bases, with 14 bases between them. The CDR3 runs 13 residues.

This clone has more than one count but fewer than ten. This chain links TRBV5-1 with TRBJ2-1; 11 nucleotides align to TRBD2. V lost 4 bases and J lost 7; bases outside the gene matches: 16. CDR1 is SGHRS and CDR2 is YFSETQ in the germline V gene. The CDR3 consists of 18 residues. CDR3 region: CASSLGVSGRAVGNEQFF. The CDR3 DNA is TGCGCCAGCAGCCTGGGTGTTAGCGGGAGGGCCGTGGGTAATGAGCAGTTCTTC.

This clone was seen a handful of times. The chain uses TRBV18 and TRBJ1-1; 10 bases fit TRBD1. The CDR3 covers 17 residues. CDR1 is KGHSH, CDR2 LQKENI, per germline. V lost 4 bases and J lost 1; bases outside the gene matches: 9. CDR3 DNA: TGTGCCAGCTCACTTCGGGGACAGGGGAGGGGGAACACTGAAGCTTTCTTT. Translated, it gives CASSLRGQGRGNTEAFF.

The J gene is TRBJ2-7, the V gene TRBV6-1, with 11 bases that match TRBD1. From germline, CDR1 is MNHNS and CDR2 SASEGT. CDR3 length: 17 residues. V was clipped by 2 bases and J by 0 bases; unmatched bases: 6. The CDR3 bases are TGTGCCAGCAGTGAAAGGACAGGGGGCTATACCTCCTACGAGCAGTACTTC. Its protein product is CASSERTGGYTSYEQYF.

This clone was found a few times. V gene TRBV5-4 combines with J gene TRBJ1-1; no firm D call. The germline V gene encodes CDR1 SGHNT and CDR2 YYREEE (reference sequence). The CDR3 consists of 12 residues. The V end lost 5 bases, the J end lost 5 bases, and 10 bases lay between the germline ends. CDR3 in amino acids: CASRSSRTEAFF. The CDR3 bases are TGTGCCAGCAGATCAAGTCGTACTGAAGCTTTCTTT. Supplemented by reference TRBV5-4 and TRBJ1-1, the full variable domain reads ETGVTQSPTHLIKTRGQQVTLRCSSQSGHNTVSWYQQALGQGPQFIFQYYREEENGRGNFPPRFSGLQFPNYSSELNVNALELDDSALYLCASRSSRTEAFFGQGTRLTVV.

This rearrangement joins TRBV28 to TRBJ2-5; a possible D gene is TRBD2 (7 bases). Per the germline V gene, CDR1 is MDHEN and CDR2 is SYDVKM. This CDR3 contains 13 residues. Trimming left V 2 bases short and J 7 bases short, with 11 bases between. CDR3 in amino acids: CASSLGGGGTQYF. The CDR3 coding sequence is TGTGCCAGCAGTTTAGGGGGCGGGGGGACCCAGTACTTC.

This clone was counted only a few times. This chain connects TRBV18 to TRBJ1-1; 7 bases align to TRBD1. Germline V CDR1 and CDR2: KGHSH, LQKENI. The CDR3 contains 14 residues. V dropped 6 bases and J dropped 0; count of bases not matched to a gene: 4. CDR3 DNA sequence: TGTGCCAGCTCCGGGACAGACTTGAACACTGAAGCTTTCTTT. This encodes CASSGTDLNTEAFF.

The chain combines TRBV11-2 with TRBJ1-2; D ambiguous. Germline lookup yields CDR1 SGHAT and CDR2 FQNNGV. CDR3 size: 16 residues. V lost 1 base to trimming and J lost 0 bases, with 12 bases between them. CDR3: CASSLGGTTPNYGYTF. The CDR3 DNA follows: TGTGCCAGCAGCTTAGGGGGAACGACCCCTAACTATGGCTACACCTTC.

The V call is TRBV7-2, the J call TRBJ1-2; D is unresolved. Per germline, CDR1 SGHTA and CDR2 FQGNSA. The CDR3 loop spans 15 amino acids. Trimming cost V 5 bases and J 3 bases, with 16 bases left between them. Written as DNA, the CDR3 is TGTGCCAGCAGCCCATGGAAAGGGAGCGACTATGGCTACACCTTC. It specifies CASSPWKGSDYGYTF.